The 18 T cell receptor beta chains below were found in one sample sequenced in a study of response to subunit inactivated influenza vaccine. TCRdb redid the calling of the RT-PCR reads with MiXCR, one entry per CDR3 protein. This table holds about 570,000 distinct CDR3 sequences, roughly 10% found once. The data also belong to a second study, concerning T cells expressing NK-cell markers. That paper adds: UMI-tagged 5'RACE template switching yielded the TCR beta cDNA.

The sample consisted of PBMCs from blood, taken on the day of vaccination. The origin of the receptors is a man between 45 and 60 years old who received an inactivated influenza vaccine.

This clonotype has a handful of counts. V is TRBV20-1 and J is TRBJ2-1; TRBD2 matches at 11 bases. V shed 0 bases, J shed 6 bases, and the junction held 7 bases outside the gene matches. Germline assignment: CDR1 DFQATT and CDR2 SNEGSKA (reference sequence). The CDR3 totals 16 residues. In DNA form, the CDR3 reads TGCAGTGCTAGAGATCTAGCGGGGGGAGGGGTCAATGAGCAGTTCTTC. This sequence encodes CSARDLAGGGVNEQFF.

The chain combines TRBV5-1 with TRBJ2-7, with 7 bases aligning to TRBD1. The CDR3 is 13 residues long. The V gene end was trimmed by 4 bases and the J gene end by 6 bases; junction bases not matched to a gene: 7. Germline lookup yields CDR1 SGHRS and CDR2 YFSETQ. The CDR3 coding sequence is TGCGCCAGCAGCCAGACAGGGCCCAGCGAGCAGTACTTC. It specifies CASSQTGPSEQYF.

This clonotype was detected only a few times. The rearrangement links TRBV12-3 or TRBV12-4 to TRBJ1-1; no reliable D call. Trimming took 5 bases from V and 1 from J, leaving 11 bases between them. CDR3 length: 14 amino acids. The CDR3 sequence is CASSHAIGNTEAFF. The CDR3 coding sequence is TGTGCCAGCAGTCACGCAATAGGGAACACTGAAGCTTTCTTT.

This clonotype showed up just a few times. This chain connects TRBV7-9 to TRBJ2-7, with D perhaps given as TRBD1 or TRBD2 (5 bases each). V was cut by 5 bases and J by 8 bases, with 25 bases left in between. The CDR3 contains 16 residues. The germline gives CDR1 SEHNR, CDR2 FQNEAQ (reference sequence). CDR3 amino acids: CASSPNGTNLRWKQYF. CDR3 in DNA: TGTGCCAGCAGCCCAAATGGGACGAACCTTCGGTGGAAGCAGTACTTC.

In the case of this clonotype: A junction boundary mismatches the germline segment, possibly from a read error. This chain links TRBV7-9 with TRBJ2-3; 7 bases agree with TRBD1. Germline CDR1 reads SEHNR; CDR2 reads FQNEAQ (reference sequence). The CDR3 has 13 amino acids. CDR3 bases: TGTGCCAGCAGCTTAGAGGACAGGTTCCCCCGGTCTTTT. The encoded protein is CASSLEDRFPRSF. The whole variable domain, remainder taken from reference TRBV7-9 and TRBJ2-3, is DTGVSQNPRHKITKRGQNVTFRCDPISEHNRLYWYRQTLGQGPEFLTYFQNEAQLEKSRLLSDRFSAERPKGSFSTLEIQRTEQGDSAMYLCASSLEDRFPRSFGPGTRLTVL.

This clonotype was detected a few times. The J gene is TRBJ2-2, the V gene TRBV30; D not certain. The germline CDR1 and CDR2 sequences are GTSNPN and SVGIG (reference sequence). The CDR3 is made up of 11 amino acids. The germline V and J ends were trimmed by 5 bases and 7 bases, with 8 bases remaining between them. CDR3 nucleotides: TGTGCCTGGGCTCTTTTCGGGGAGCTGTTTTTT. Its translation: CAWALFGELFF.

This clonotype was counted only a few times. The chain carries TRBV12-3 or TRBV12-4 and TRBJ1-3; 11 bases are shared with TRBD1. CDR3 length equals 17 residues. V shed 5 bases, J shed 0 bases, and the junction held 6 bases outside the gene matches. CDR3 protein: CASSRTGGADSGNTIYF. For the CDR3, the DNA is TGTGCCAGCAGTCGGACAGGGGGCGCCGACTCTGGAAACACCATATATTTT.

CDR3 sequence: CASSYRTSEYNEQFF. The CDR3, as DNA: TGTGCCAGCAGTTATCGGACTAGCGAGTACAATGAGCAGTTCTTC. The chain is built from TRBV6-5 and TRBJ2-1, with 9 bases matching TRBD2. CDR3 length equals 15 residues. J gave up 4 bases and V 3 bases, and 4 bases lay outside the gene matches. Germline CDR1 MNHEY, CDR2 SVGAGI.

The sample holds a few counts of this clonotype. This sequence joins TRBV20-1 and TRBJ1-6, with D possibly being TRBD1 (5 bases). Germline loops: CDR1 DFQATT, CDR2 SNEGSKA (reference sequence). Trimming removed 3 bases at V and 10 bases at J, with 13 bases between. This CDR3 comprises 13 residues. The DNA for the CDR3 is TGCAGTGCTAGGGGGCCCCGGGGGTCACCCCTCCACTTT. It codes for CSARGPRGSPLHF.

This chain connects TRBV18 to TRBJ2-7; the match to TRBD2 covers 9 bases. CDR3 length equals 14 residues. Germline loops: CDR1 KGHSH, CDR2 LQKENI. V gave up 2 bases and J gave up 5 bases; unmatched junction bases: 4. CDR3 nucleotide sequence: TGTGCCAGCTCACCAATGCTAGCGGGAAACGAGCAGTACTTC. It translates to CASSPMLAGNEQYF.

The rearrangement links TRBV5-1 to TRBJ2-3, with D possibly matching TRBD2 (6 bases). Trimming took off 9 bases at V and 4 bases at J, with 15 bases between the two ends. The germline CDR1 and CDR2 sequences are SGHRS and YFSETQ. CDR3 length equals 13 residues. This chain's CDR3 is CATAGRAADTQYF. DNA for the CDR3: TGCGCCACCGCGGGACGGGCCGCAGATACGCAGTATTTT.

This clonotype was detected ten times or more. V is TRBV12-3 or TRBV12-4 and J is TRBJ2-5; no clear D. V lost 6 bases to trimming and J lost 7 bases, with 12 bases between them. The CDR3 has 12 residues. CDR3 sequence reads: CASRTSGGTQYF. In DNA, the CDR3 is TGTGCCAGCAGGACTTCGGGCGGGACCCAGTACTTC.

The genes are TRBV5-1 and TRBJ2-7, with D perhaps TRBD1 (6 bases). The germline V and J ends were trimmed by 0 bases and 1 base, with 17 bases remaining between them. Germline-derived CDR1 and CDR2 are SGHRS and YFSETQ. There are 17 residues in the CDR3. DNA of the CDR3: TGCGCCAGCAGCTTGGGGACAGCACCCTCACGTTCCTACGAGCAGTACTTC. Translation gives CASSLGTAPSRSYEQYF.

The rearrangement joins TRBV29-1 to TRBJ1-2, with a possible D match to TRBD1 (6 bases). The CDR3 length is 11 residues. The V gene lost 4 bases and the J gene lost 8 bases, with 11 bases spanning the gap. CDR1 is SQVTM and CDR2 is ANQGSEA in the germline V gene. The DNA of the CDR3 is TGCAGCGTTGTAGCCGGGGGCGGCTACACCTTC. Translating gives CSVVAGGGYTF.

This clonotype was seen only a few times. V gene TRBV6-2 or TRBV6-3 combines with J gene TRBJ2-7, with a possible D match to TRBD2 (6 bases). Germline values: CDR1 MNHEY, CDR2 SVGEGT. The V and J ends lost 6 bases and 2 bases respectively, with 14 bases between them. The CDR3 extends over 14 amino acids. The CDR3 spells CASRPGATTYEQYF. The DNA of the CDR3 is TGTGCCAGCAGACCGGGAGCCACTACCTACGAGCAGTACTTC.

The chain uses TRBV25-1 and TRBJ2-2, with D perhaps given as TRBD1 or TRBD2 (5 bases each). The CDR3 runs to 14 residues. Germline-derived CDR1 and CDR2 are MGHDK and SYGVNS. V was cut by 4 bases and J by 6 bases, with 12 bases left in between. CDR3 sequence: CASSGLMGAGELFF. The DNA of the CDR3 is TGTGCCAGCAGTGGTCTGATGGGGGCCGGGGAGCTGTTTTTT.

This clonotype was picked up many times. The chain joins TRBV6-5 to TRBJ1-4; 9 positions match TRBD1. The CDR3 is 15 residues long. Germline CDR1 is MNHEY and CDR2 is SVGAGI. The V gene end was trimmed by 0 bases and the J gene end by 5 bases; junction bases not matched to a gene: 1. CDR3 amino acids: CASSYSTGGNEKLFF. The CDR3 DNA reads TGTGCCAGCAGTTACTCGACAGGGGGAAATGAAAAACTGTTTTTT.

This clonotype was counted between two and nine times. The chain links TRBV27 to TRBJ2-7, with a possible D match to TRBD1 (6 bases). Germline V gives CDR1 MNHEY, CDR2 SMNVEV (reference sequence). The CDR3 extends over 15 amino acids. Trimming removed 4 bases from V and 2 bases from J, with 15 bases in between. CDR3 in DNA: TGTGCCAGCAGTTCGTCGGGGACATGGACCTACGAGCAGTACTTC. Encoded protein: CASSSSGTWTYEQYF.